These 15 T cell receptor beta chains share one sample of origin, sequenced in a study of blood T cell repertoires in COVID-19. Assay: immunoSEQ multiplex PCR; the TCRdb copy retains only in-frame clones and omits some. The profile shows 25,000 to 35,000 clones, around 90% of them singletons. Material: peripheral blood. These receptors originate from a man aged 60 to 75 with active COVID-19.

This chain joins TRBV12-5 and TRBJ1-1; TRBD1 matches 8 bases. The length of the CDR3 is 16 residues. Germline trimming cut 7 bases from V and 0 bases from J; bases unmatched to any gene: 10. CDR1 and CDR2 from the germline V gene are LGHNT and FRNRAP. The CDR3: CASEPGQAVLNTEAFF. In DNA form, the CDR3 reads TGTGCTAGTGAACCGGGACAGGCGGTTTTGAACACTGAAGCTTTCTTT.

This sequence joins TRBV25-1 and TRBJ1-6, with 7 bases matching TRBD1. The CDR3 is made up of 12 amino acids. The germline V gene encodes CDR1 MGHDK and CDR2 SYGVNS. The V segment lost 6 bases and the J segment 7 bases; nucleotides outside the gene matches: 0. CDR3 sequence (DNA): TGTGCCAGCAGGGGACAGAATTCACCCCTCCACTTT. Translated: CASRGQNSPLHF. The full variable domain, rest sourced from reference TRBV25-1 and TRBJ1-6, is EADIYQTPRYLVIGTGKKITLECSQTMGHDKMYWYQQDPGMELHLIHYSYGVNSTEKGDLSSESTVSRIRTEHFPLTLESARPSHTSQYLCASRGQNSPLHFGNGTRLTVT.

V usage is TRBV4-1 and J usage is TRBJ2-3; D is ambiguous. Looked up from germline, CDR1 is MGHRA and CDR2 is YSYEKL. Trimming left V 2 bases short and J 0 bases short, with 15 bases between. CDR3 size: 17 residues. The DNA for the CDR3 is TGCGCCAGCAGCCAACCCCCATGGTTAGCTAGCACAGATACGCAGTATTTT. It specifies CASSQPPWLASTDTQYF.

This sequence joins TRBV4-1 and TRBJ2-2; TRBD2 might be the D (6 bases). The V gene lost 1 base and the J gene lost 5 bases, with 23 bases spanning the gap. CDR1 is MGHRA, CDR2 YSYEKL, per germline. The CDR3 sequence is 19 residues long. The CDR3 bases are TGCGCCAGCAGCCAAGCAACCGGGCCCGAGAAGGAGGGAACCGGGGAGCTGTTTTTT. It yields the protein CASSQATGPEKEGTGELFF.

The chain is built from TRBV2 and TRBJ1-5; D might be TRBD1 (6 bases). The CDR3 is 16 amino acids. Trimming shortened V by 6 bases and J by 0 bases, and 15 bases separated the two germline ends. The germline gives CDR1 SNHLY, CDR2 FYNNEI. DNA for the CDR3: TGTGCCAGCAGACTTCAGGGGCTGAATAGCAATCAGCCCCAGCATTTT. This gives the protein CASRLQGLNSNQPQHF.

The chain combines TRBV2 with TRBJ2-7; D is perhaps TRBD2 (6 bases). There are 14 residues in the CDR3. The V and J ends lost 7 bases and 6 bases respectively, with 19 bases between them. Germline V lookup: CDR1 SNHLY, CDR2 FYNNEI. In DNA form, the CDR3 reads TGTGCCAGCACCTTTATCGTCCGGGACTCCGAGCAGTACTTC. This translates into CASTFIVRDSEQYF.

The genes are TRBV5-6 and TRBJ2-3, with 8 bases fitting TRBD2. Germline V lookup: CDR1 SGHDT, CDR2 YYEEEE. V lost 0 bases to trimming and J lost 3 bases; unmatched junction nucleotides: 3. The CDR3 runs to 15 residues. The CDR3 reads CASSLAGGATDTQYF. In nucleotides, the CDR3 is TGTGCCAGCAGCTTGGCCGGGGGGGCAACAGATACGCAGTATTTT.

The chain joins TRBV7-2 to TRBJ1-2; D gene uncertain. The CDR3 totals 13 residues. V was pared by 1 base and J by 5 bases, with 8 bases between. Germline CDR1 and CDR2: SGHTA and FQGNSA. CDR3 nucleotide sequence: TGTGCCAGCAGCTTAGGGACGGGGTATGGCTACACCTTC. Its translation is CASSLGTGYGYTF.

The V and J genes are TRBV6-5 and TRBJ1-2; TRBD1 might be the D (6 bases). The germline V and J ends were trimmed by 6 bases and 2 bases, with 10 bases remaining between them. The CDR3 covers 13 residues. Germline CDR1 reads MNHEY; CDR2 reads SVGAGI. DNA for the CDR3: TGTGCCAGCAGCAACGACAGGAACTATGGCTACACCTTC. The encoded protein is CASSNDRNYGYTF.

This chain links TRBV3-1 (or the pseudogene TRBV3-2) with TRBJ2-7, with TRBD1 identical over 8 bases. The ends lost 4 bases at V and 5 bases at J; junction bases unmatched: 10. This CDR3 has 15 residues. The V gene's germline CDR1 is LGHDT and CDR2 YNNKEL (reference sequence). The CDR3 loop reads CASSLRGQGADEQYF. In nucleotides, the CDR3 is TGTGCCAGCAGCCTGAGAGGCCAGGGGGCGGACGAGCAGTACTTC.

The chain carries TRBV19 and TRBJ2-1; 10 bases fit TRBD2. The V gene's germline CDR1 is LNHDA and CDR2 SQIVND (reference sequence). The CDR3 is 15 amino acids. Trimming removed 2 bases from V and 8 bases from J; junction bases left unmatched: 6. This CDR3 reads CASSISSGGMYEQFF. The CDR3 DNA follows: TGTGCCAGTAGTATAAGTAGCGGGGGGATGTATGAGCAGTTCTTC.

CDR3 in DNA: TGTGCCAGCAGGACAGTTCAAGAGACCCAGTACTTC. Translated: CASRTVQETQYF. The chain has TRBV6-5 and TRBJ2-5, with D possibly being TRBD1 (5 bases). This CDR3 contains 12 residues. CDR1 and CDR2 (germline): MNHEY, SVGAGI. The V gene lost 6 bases and the J gene lost 2 bases, with 7 bases spanning the gap.

CDR3 DNA: TGTGCCAGCAGTTTAGGCGGGGGTGTCGGCTACGAGCAGTACTTC. Protein product: CASSLGGGVGYEQYF. This chain joins TRBV27 and TRBJ2-7; 7 bases agree with TRBD2. V shed 2 bases, J shed 3 bases, and the junction held 7 bases outside the gene matches. The CDR3 length is 15 residues. Germline loops: CDR1 MNHEY, CDR2 SMNVEV (reference sequence).

The chain couples TRBV7-2 to TRBJ2-3; 8 bases line up with TRBD2. V trimming: 1 base; J trimming: 1 base; junction bases outside the gene matches: 4. The CDR3 spans 16 residues. Germline CDR1 is SGHTA and CDR2 is FQGNSA. The CDR3 DNA reads TGTGCCAGCAGCTTAGGGCGGGGGGCCGGCACAGATACGCAGTATTTT. It encodes CASSLGRGAGTDTQYF.

This clone showed up just a few times. This sequence joins TRBV3-1 (or the pseudogene TRBV3-2) and TRBJ2-3, with 7 bases fitting TRBD1. J was trimmed by 5 bases and V by 4 bases; bases with no gene match: 3. The CDR3 has 13 residues. From germline, CDR1 is LGHDT and CDR2 YNNKEL (reference sequence). DNA for the CDR3: TGTGCCAGCAGCCGGGACAGAGTAGATACGCAGTATTTT. Protein sequence: CASSRDRVDTQYF.